This TCR beta chain was captured in a study of tumor-infiltrating lymphocytes in primary liver carcinoma. For each extraction, RNA and DNA were obtained together from about 20-30 mg of unsorted bulk tissue. Donors were untreated and chronically infected with HBV. TCR beta cDNA came from approximately 0.55 ug total RNA, primed with a constant-region primer. For TCR beta, libraries were produced by three nested multiplex PCR rounds using slightly modified ARM-PCR. PCR rounds one and two used TRBV1-TRBV30 forward primers with a C-beta reverse primer for approximately 10 cycles each. Each CDR3 protein is one row after TCRdb ran MiXCR on the multiplex PCR reads. Of about 35,000 distinct CDR3 sequences in the sample, under 75% were seen once. V was pared by 6 bases and J by 3 bases, with 14 bases between. The CDR3 is 15 residues long. CDR1 is MDHEN and CDR2 is SYDVKM in the germline V gene.

The chain recombines TRBV28 with TRBJ1-4; maybe TRBD1 (5 bases). Sequenced: liver tumor tissue from sampling region 4. Subset defined: tumor region T4, right-lateral pole. This sequence was found in a man aged 35 to 55 with primary liver carcinoma and hepatitis B virus infection. The CDR3 loop reads CASSLGLASNEKLFF. The CDR3, as DNA: TGTGCCAGCAGCTTGGGACTGGCCTCTAATGAAAAACTGTTTTTT.